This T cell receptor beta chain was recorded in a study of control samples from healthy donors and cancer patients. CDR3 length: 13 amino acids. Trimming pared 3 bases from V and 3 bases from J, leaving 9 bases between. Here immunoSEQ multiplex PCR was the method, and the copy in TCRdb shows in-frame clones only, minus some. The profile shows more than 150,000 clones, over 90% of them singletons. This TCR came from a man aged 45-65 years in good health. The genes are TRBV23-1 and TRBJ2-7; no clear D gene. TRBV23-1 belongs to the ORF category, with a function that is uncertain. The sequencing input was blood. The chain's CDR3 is CASSHSRSYEQYF. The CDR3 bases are TGCGCCAGCAGTCATTCGAGGAGCTACGAGCAGTACTTC.